What follows is one T cell receptor (beta chain) and its context. The table came from immunoSEQ multiplex PCR; TCRdb's copy has only in-frame clones and leaves some out. The sample lists 350,000 to 450,000 clones; 89% were seen once. This sample is drawn from a study of blood T cell repertoires in COVID-19. In the study overall: Samples of COVID-19 (acute and convalescent) were obtained from the United States, Italy and Spain.

Germline V gene data show CDR1 as MNHEY and CDR2 as SMNVEV (reference sequence). V gave up 3 bases and J gave up 0 bases; unmatched junction bases: 8. The CDR3 extends over 16 amino acids. This receptor was obtained from a woman aged 25 to 39 who had recovered from COVID-19. The rearrangement uses TRBV27 and TRBJ2-7, with TRBD1 matching 7 bases. Sequenced input: PBMCs or T cells enriched from blood (not recorded which). In DNA, the CDR3 is TGTGCCAGCAGTTTTTTAGGACAGGCCAACTCCTACGAGCAGTACTTC. This translates into CASSFLGQANSYEQYF.